The 28 T cell receptor beta chains in this list originate from one sample, sequenced in a study of Graves' ophthalmopathy and Graves' hyperthyroidism. TCR beta CDR3 amplification used RNA transcripts. An opening RT-PCR round employed HTBI primers and preceded a second-round multiplex PCR. Via MiXCR, TCRdb re-called the multiplex PCR reads, giving one row per CDR3 protein. Of about 380,000 distinct CDR3 sequences listed, roughly 15% were seen once; the top ten hold 7%. The sequencing input was peripheral blood. The receptors derive from a woman aged 18-29 years with stable Graves' hyperthyroidism.

This clonotype was detected many times. V and J are TRBV6-1 and TRBJ2-5; tentatively, D is TRBD2 (6 bases). The CDR3 runs to 16 residues. Germline-derived CDR1 and CDR2 are MNHNS and SASEGT. Trimming removed 6 bases at V and 5 bases at J, with 22 bases between. The CDR3 nucleotides are TGTGCCAGCAGACCCAGACTAGATCTCAAAATGGAGACCCAGTACTTC. Translated, it gives CASRPRLDLKMETQYF.

CDR3 in amino acids: CSAPITGETQYF. The CDR3, as DNA: TGCAGTGCTCCCATTACGGGGGAGACCCAGTACTTC. The rearrangement uses TRBV20-1 and TRBJ2-5; a weak D match, TRBD2 (5 bases). Looked up from germline, CDR1 is DFQATT and CDR2 is SNEGSKA (reference sequence). V lost 5 bases, J lost 5 bases, and 12 bases lay in between. This CDR3 has 12 amino acids.

This chain connects TRBV3-1 to TRBJ2-7, with a weak D call TRBD1 (5 bases). The CDR3 length is 17 residues. Trimming cost V 4 bases and J 0 bases, with 19 bases left between them. From germline, CDR1 is LGHDT and CDR2 YNNKEL (reference sequence). This CDR3 reads CASSRVWGLGSSYEQYF. CDR3 nucleotide sequence: TGTGCCAGCAGCCGAGTATGGGGCCTGGGAAGCTCCTACGAGCAGTACTTC.

This clonotype has at least ten counts. The chain combines TRBV12-3 or TRBV12-4 with TRBJ1-5, with TRBD1 as a possible D gene (5 bases). V lost 2 bases and J lost 7, with 15 bases in between. The CDR3 covers 15 residues. CDR3 nucleotides: TGTGCCAGCAGTTTAAATCCAGGGTTTGGACAGCCCCAGCATTTT. Translated: CASSLNPGFGQPQHF.

This clonotype was recorded many times. The chain combines TRBV12-3 or TRBV12-4 with TRBJ1-5, with a weak D call TRBD1 (5 bases). The V gene lost 6 bases and the J gene lost 0 bases, with 21 bases spanning the gap. This CDR3 is built from 18 residues. CDR3 DNA sequence: TGTGCCAGCAGCCACGCCGGGACGTCAGATTATAGCAATCAGCCCCAGCATTTT. Protein sequence: CASSHAGTSDYSNQPQHF.

This clonotype was found many times. The chain employs TRBV20-1 and TRBJ2-7, with a tentative D call TRBD1 (6 bases). V lost 6 bases and J lost 0, with 15 bases in between. Looked up from germline, CDR1 is DFQATT and CDR2 is SNEGSKA (reference sequence). The CDR3 consists of 14 residues. Here the CDR3 reads CSAPISQGSYEQYF. The DNA for the CDR3 is TGCAGTGCCCCAATCTCACAGGGCTCCTACGAGCAGTACTTC.

Ten or more counts support this clonotype. V usage is TRBV7-2 and J usage is TRBJ1-1, with no clear D. There are 15 residues in the CDR3. The V end lost 1 base, the J end lost 5 bases, and 14 bases lay between the germline ends. The germline gives CDR1 SGHTA, CDR2 FQGNSA. The CDR3 loop is CASSLGLGERTEAFF. In nucleotides, the CDR3 is TGTGCCAGCAGCTTAGGGCTTGGGGAAAGAACTGAAGCTTTCTTT.

The table lists this clonotype with many counts. The chain recombines TRBV19 with TRBJ1-2; D gene ambiguous. Trimming shortened V by 6 bases and J by 4 bases, and 21 bases separated the two germline ends. Germline values: CDR1 LNHDA, CDR2 SQIVND (reference sequence). CDR3 length: 16 amino acids. The CDR3 nucleotides are TGTGCCAGTAGCTTACTCGGAAGCGGCGGTGGCTATGGCTACACCTTC. This gives the protein CASSLLGSGGGYGYTF.

This chain joins TRBV18 and TRBJ2-7, with TRBD2 as a possible D gene (6 bases). Trimming took off 2 bases at V and 1 base at J, with 15 bases between the two ends. This CDR3 is 16 amino acids long. CDR1 is KGHSH and CDR2 is LQKENI in the germline V gene. The CDR3 nucleotides are TGTGCCAGCTCACCAGGAGCCGGAGGGGTTTCCTACGAGCAGTACTTC. Translated, it gives CASSPGAGGVSYEQYF.

This clonotype was seen repeatedly, ten times or more. The rearrangement joins TRBV7-8 to TRBJ1-2, with TRBD1 as a possible D gene (6 bases). The CDR3 is made up of 13 amino acids. The V end lost 4 bases, the J end lost 6 bases, and 12 bases lay between the germline ends. Germline CDR1 SGHVS, CDR2 FQNEAQ. CDR3 DNA sequence: TGTGCCAGCAGCTACGGGCCAGGGGATGGCTACACCTTC. It is translated as CASSYGPGDGYTF.

This clonotype has ten or more counts. The rearrangement links TRBV6-1 to TRBJ1-2; TRBD1 aligns across 10 bases. The CDR3 contains 16 residues. Germline loops: CDR1 MNHNS, CDR2 SASEGT. With 8 bases clipped from V and 0 bases from J, the junction kept 9 bases outside the gene matches. The DNA for the CDR3 is TGTGCCAGCCTTGGGACAGGGGCCCTGCCTAACTATGGCTACACCTTC. This translates into CASLGTGALPNYGYTF.

With regard to this clonotype: It may be a read error: a sequence one base away is much more abundant. V gene TRBV12-3 or TRBV12-4 combines with J gene TRBJ1-5; D gene unclear. V was shortened by 8 bases and J by 4 bases, with 3 bases between the two germline ends. The CDR3 sequence is 10 residues long. The CDR3 sequence: CASGNQPQHF. The CDR3 region has the DNA TGTGCCAGCGGGAATCAGCCCCAGCATTTT.

Regarding this clonotype: Being one base from a much bigger clone, this may be a read error. J is TRBJ2-7 and V is TRBV2; D gene uncertain. CDR1 is SNHLY and CDR2 is FYNNEI in the germline V gene. There are 13 residues in the CDR3. CDR3 region: CASSEVNTYEEYF. The CDR3 DNA is TGTGCCAGCAGTGAGGTCAATACCTACGAGGAGTACTTC.

This clonotype was seen many times. At one end, the junction sequence differs from germline, possibly due to a read error. This chain connects TRBV6-2 or TRBV6-3 to TRBJ2-7; possible D gene TRBD1, 6 bases. There are 11 residues in the CDR3. Germline CDR1 reads MNHEY; CDR2 reads SVGEGT. The CDR3 sequence is CASSRTGQLSF. CDR3 nucleotide sequence: TGTGCCAGCAGCCGTACTGGACAGCTCTCCTTC.

This clonotype was observed many times. V is TRBV20-1 and J is TRBJ2-5, with 10 positions matching TRBD1. CDR3 size: 13 residues. V was pared by 6 bases and J by 5 bases, with 6 bases of the junction left unmatched. The germline V gene has CDR1 DFQATT and CDR2 SNEGSKA (reference sequence). This chain's CDR3 is CSANRDRGETQYF. CDR3 DNA sequence: TGCAGTGCAAACCGGGACAGGGGTGAGACCCAGTACTTC.

This clonotype was seen more than once but under ten times. This chain joins TRBV11-1 and TRBJ1-2; 10 bases map to TRBD1. V dropped 0 bases and J dropped 2; count of bases not matched to a gene: 3. From germline, CDR1 is SGHAT and CDR2 FQDESV (reference sequence). The CDR3 length is 16 residues. The CDR3 is CASSLAGTGANYGYTF. DNA of the CDR3: TGTGCCAGCAGCTTAGCCGGGACAGGGGCGAACTATGGCTACACCTTC.

Ten or more counts support this clonotype. The chain employs TRBV6-2 or TRBV6-3 and TRBJ2-5, with 8 bases lining up with TRBD2. After removal of 8 bases from V and 6 bases from J, the junction contained 8 bases not matched to a gene. This CDR3 is 13 amino acids long. In germline, CDR1 is MNHEY, CDR2 SVGEGT. The CDR3 loop reads CASLLAGGKTQYF. CDR3 in DNA: TGTGCCAGCTTACTGGCGGGGGGAAAGACCCAGTACTTC.

The chain is built from TRBV12-3 or TRBV12-4 and TRBJ2-7, with 8 bases lining up with TRBD2. J gave up 2 bases and V 3 bases, and 3 bases lay outside the gene matches. The CDR3 runs to 14 residues. CDR3 protein: CASSFNGRAYEQYF. The CDR3 DNA is TGTGCCAGCAGTTTCAACGGGAGGGCCTACGAGCAGTACTTC.

This chain uses TRBV27 with TRBJ1-2, with TRBD1 as a possible D gene (5 bases). Germline V gene sequence: CDR1 MNHEY, CDR2 SMNVEV (reference sequence). V was cut by 5 bases and J by 0 bases, with 10 bases left in between. The CDR3 totals 14 residues. The CDR3 coding sequence is TGTGCCAGCAGTCAACGGGGCCCTAACTATGGCTACACCTTC. It encodes CASSQRGPNYGYTF.

The chain links TRBV4-1 to TRBJ1-1; 7 bases agree with TRBD1. This CDR3 contains 16 residues. V lost 2 bases to trimming and J lost 0 bases; unmatched junction nucleotides: 6. Germline V gene sequence: CDR1 MGHRA, CDR2 YSYEKL. This chain's CDR3 is CASSQRTGGMNTEAFF. The DNA of the CDR3 is TGCGCCAGCAGCCAACGGACAGGCGGCATGAACACTGAAGCTTTCTTT.

This clonotype occurred a few times. The chain is built from TRBV19 and TRBJ1-5, with 9 bases fitting TRBD1. The CDR3 length is 14 residues. Germline assignment: CDR1 LNHDA and CDR2 SQIVND (reference sequence). V was pared by 6 bases and J by 9 bases, with 9 bases of the junction left unmatched. Here the CDR3 DNA reads TGTGCCAGTAGGGAGACAGGGGGTTTATGGCCCCAGCATTTT. This encodes CASRETGGLWPQHF. Filled out from reference TRBV19 and TRBJ1-5, the complete variable domain reads DGGITQSPKYLFRKEGQNVTLSCEQNLNHDAMYWYRQDPGQGLRLIYYSQIVNDFQKGDIAEGYSVSREKKESFPLTVTSAQKNPTAFYLCASRETGGLWPQHFGDGTRLSIL.

This clonotype occurred many times. This chain uses TRBV12-3 or TRBV12-4 with TRBJ2-5, with D perhaps being TRBD1 or TRBD2 (6 bases each). This CDR3 spans 15 amino acids. With 3 bases removed from V and 5 bases from J, the gap between germline ends came to 16 bases. CDR3 in DNA: TGTGCCAGCAGTTTTGGCCGGGGGCCCGGGGAGACCCAGTACTTC. Amino acid sequence: CASSFGRGPGETQYF.

About this clonotype: Given a much more abundant clone one base away, this may be a read error. The J gene is TRBJ1-6, the V gene TRBV6-5; D is perhaps TRBD1 (5 bases). This CDR3 region has 14 residues. V shed 2 bases and J shed 15 bases, with 17 bases lying between them. The germline V gene has CDR1 MNHEY and CDR2 SVGAGI. CDR3: CASSYLEGQTHLHF. The CDR3 nucleotides read TGTGCCAGCAGTTACCTTGAGGGGCAAACACACCTCCACTTT.

This clonotype was seen a handful of times. This chain's CDR3 is CASSGRGWTGENIQYF. The CDR3 DNA sequence: TGCGCCAGCAGCGGGAGGGGGTGGACTGGAGAAAACATTCAGTACTTC. The rearrangement uses TRBV5-1 and TRBJ2-4, with a tentative D call TRBD2 (7 bases). V was shortened by 4 bases and J by 5 bases, with 19 bases between the two germline ends. Germline loops: CDR1 SGHRS, CDR2 YFSETQ. The CDR3 has 16 residues.

This clonotype came up many times. This chain connects TRBV20-1 to TRBJ2-5; maybe TRBD1 (6 bases). The germline V and J ends were trimmed by 4 bases and 4 bases, with 13 bases remaining between them. The CDR3 covers 13 residues. Germline V lookup: CDR1 DFQATT, CDR2 SNEGSKA (reference sequence). The DNA of the CDR3 is TGCAGTGCTACGGGCAGGGGTGGAGAGACCCAGTACTTC. Translated, it gives CSATGRGGETQYF.

This clonotype was detected many times. The junction does not match germline at one end; this may be a read error. The genes are TRBV12-3 or TRBV12-4 and TRBJ1-1, with 7 bases aligning to TRBD1. The CDR3 is 15 amino acids. The CDR3 DNA reads as TGTGCCAGCAGTTTAGCGGGAGGGACAGAAGGGTTCTCTTGGTTT. Translated: CASSLAGGTEGFSWF.

This clonotype has ten or more counts. The chain is built from TRBV7-3 and TRBJ1-1; the match to TRBD1 covers 10 bases. The J segment lost 3 bases and the V segment lost 0 bases, leaving 10 bases of the junction unmatched. CDR3 length: 18 amino acids. CDR1 and CDR2 from the germline V gene are SGHTA and FQGTGA. The CDR3: CASSLTSLRTGGDTEAFF. The DNA for the CDR3 is TGTGCCAGCAGCTTAACTTCTCTTCGGACAGGGGGGGACACTGAAGCTTTCTTT.

Many counts were recorded for this clonotype. V usage is TRBV5-1 and J usage is TRBJ1-3; unclear D gene. This CDR3 comprises 17 residues. The V end was cut by 0 bases, the J end by 0 bases, with 13 bases between. Germline V lookup: CDR1 SGHRS, CDR2 YFSETQ. CDR3 nucleotides: TGCGCCAGCAGCTTGGAAGTGTTCGGGGTCTCTGGAAACACCATATATTTT. This encodes CASSLEVFGVSGNTIYF. Supplemented by reference TRBV5-1 and TRBJ1-3, the full variable domain reads KAGVTQTPRYLIKTRGQQVTLSCSPISGHRSVSWYQQTPGQGLQFLFEYFSETQRNKGNFPGRFSGRQFSNSRSEMNVSTLELGDSALYLCASSLEVFGVSGNTIYFGEGSWLTVV.